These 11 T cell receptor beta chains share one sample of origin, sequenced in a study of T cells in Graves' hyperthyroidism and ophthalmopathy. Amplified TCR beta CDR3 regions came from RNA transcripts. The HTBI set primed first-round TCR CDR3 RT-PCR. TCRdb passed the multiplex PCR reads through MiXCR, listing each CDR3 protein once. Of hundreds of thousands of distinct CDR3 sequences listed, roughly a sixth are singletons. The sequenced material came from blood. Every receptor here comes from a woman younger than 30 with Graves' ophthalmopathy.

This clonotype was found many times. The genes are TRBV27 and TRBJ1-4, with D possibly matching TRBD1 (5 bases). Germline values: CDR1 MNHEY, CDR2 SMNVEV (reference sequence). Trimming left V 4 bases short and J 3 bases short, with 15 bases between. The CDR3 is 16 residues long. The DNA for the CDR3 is TGTGCCAGCAGTTCGGGACGGTTAACGTCTAATGAAAAACTGTTTTTT. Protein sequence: CASSSGRLTSNEKLFF.

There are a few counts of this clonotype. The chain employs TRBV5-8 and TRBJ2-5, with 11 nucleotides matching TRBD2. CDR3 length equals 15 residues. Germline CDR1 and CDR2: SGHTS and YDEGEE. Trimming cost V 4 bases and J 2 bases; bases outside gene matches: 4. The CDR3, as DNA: TGTGCCAGCAGCAAGGGACTAGCGGAGCAAGAGACCCAGTACTTC. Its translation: CASSKGLAEQETQYF.

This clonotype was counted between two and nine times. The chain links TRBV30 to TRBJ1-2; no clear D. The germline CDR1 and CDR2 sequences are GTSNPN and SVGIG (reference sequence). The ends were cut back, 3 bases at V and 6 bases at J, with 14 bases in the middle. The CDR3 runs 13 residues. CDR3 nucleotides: TGTGCCTGGAGCTTGTCCGATAGGCATGGCTACACCTTC. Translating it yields CAWSLSDRHGYTF.

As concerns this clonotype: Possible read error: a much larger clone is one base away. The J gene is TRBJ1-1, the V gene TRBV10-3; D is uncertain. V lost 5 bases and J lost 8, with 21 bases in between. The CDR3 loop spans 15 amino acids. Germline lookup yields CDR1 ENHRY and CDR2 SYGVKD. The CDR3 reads CAISPPGSIHREAFF. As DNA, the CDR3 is TGTGCCATCAGTCCCCCTGGCTCCATTCACCGGGAAGCTTTCTTT.

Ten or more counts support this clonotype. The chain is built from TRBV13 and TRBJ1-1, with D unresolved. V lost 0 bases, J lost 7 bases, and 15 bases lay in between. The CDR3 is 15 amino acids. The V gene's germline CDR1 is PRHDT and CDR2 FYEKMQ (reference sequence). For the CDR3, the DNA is TGTGCCAGCAGCTTAGGGGGATCCGGAAAAGGTGAAGCTTTCTTT. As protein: CASSLGGSGKGEAFF.

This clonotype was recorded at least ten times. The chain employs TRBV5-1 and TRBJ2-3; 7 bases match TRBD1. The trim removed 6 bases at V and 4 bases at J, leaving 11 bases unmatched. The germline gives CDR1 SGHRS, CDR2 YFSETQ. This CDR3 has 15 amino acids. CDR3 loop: CASKTSGGYADTQYF. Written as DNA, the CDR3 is TGCGCCAGCAAAACTTCAGGGGGTTACGCAGATACGCAGTATTTT.

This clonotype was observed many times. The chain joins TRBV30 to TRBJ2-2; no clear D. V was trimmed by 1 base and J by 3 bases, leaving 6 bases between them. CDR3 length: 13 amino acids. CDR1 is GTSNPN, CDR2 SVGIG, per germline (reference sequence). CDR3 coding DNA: TGTGCCTGGAGTGGCACCTACACCGGGGAGCTGTTTTTT. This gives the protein CAWSGTYTGELFF.

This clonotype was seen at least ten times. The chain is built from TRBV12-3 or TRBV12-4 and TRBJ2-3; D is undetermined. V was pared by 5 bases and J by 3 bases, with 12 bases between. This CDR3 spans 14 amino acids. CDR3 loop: CASSLGRTTDTQYF. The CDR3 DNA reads TGTGCCAGCAGTCTCGGACGGACGACAGATACGCAGTATTTT.

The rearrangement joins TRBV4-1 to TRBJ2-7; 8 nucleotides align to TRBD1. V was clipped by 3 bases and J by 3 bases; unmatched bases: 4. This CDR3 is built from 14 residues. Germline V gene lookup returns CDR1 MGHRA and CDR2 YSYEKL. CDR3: CASSHPGQGYEQYF. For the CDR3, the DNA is TGCGCCAGCAGCCACCCCGGACAGGGCTACGAGCAGTACTTC.

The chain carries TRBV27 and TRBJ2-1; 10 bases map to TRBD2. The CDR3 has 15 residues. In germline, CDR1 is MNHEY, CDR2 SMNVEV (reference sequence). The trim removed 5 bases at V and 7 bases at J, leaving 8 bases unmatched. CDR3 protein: CASSPYTSGDNEQFF. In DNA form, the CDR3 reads TGTGCCAGCAGTCCGTATACTAGCGGGGATAATGAGCAGTTCTTC.

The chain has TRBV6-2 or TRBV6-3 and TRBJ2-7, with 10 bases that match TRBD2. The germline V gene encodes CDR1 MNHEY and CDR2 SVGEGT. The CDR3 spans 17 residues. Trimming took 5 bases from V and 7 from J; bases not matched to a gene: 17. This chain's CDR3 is CASSASSGGDQYVEQYF. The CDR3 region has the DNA TGTGCCAGCAGTGCTTCTAGCGGGGGAGACCAATACGTTGAGCAGTACTTC.